This T cell receptor (beta chain) is from a study of blood T cell repertoires in COVID-19. This CDR3 region has 15 residues. The V and J ends lost 3 bases and 4 bases, in that order; junction bases with no gene match: 5. The germline V gene has CDR1 LGHDT and CDR2 YNNKEL (reference sequence). Profiled with immunoSEQ multiplex PCR; TCRdb holds only in-frame clones, not every one. The sample gives about 63,000 clones, about nine tenths of which show up once; about 5% is in the top ten. The chain joins TRBV3-1 (or the pseudogene TRBV3-2) to TRBJ1-2, with 10 bases aligning to TRBD1. The source of this sequence is a human donor in a cohort sampled during active COVID-19. The sample was peripheral blood. The CDR3 DNA is TGTGCCAGCAGCCAGGGGACAGGGGTCGGCTATGGCTACACCTTC. Translating it yields CASSQGTGVGYGYTF.